Below, 10 T cell receptor beta chains from the same sample are listed, as sequenced in a study of blood T cell repertoires in COVID-19. Libraries were prepared by immunoSEQ multiplex PCR; TCRdb keeps only in-frame clonotypes and omits some of them. The sample has approximately 150,000 clones; 65% to 85% are singletons. The sequencing input was peripheral blood. The receptors come from a woman aged 55-70 years with acute or convalescent COVID-19.

This clone was found once. This chain joins TRBV7-3 and TRBJ2-7; 7 nucleotides match TRBD2. Losses at the gene ends were 1 base for V and 1 base for J; bases not matched to a gene: 7. CDR1 is SGHTA and CDR2 is FQGTGA in the germline V gene. This CDR3 is 16 amino acids long. This chain's CDR3 is CASSLIGGSESYEQYF. In DNA, the CDR3 is TGTGCCAGCAGCTTAATTGGCGGGAGTGAATCCTACGAGCAGTACTTC.

This clone was seen a handful of times. In DNA form, the CDR3 reads TGTGCCAGCAGCGCCGGGACTAGCTCGAGCGATGAGCAGTTCTTC. It specifies CASSAGTSSSDEQFF. The chain has TRBV9 and TRBJ2-1; TRBD2 agrees at 9 bases. The junction had 9 bases not matched to a gene; V was cut back by 3 bases and J by 8 bases. The length of the CDR3 is 15 residues. The germline CDR1 and CDR2 sequences are SGDLS and YYNGEE.

Concerning this clone: The same CDR3 arises from other DNA sequences in this sample as well. This chain connects TRBV7-9 to TRBJ1-2, with 7 bases aligning to TRBD1. V was pared by 5 bases and J by 7 bases, with 4 bases of the junction left unmatched. The CDR3 is 12 residues long. Germline CDR1 reads SEHNR; CDR2 reads FQNEAQ (reference sequence). CDR3 DNA: TGTGCCAGCAGCCTTGGACAGGCTGGCTACACCTTC. Its translation: CASSLGQAGYTF.

J is TRBJ2-1 and V is TRBV14; 11 nucleotides match TRBD2. V trimming: 3 bases; J trimming: 10 bases; junction bases outside the gene matches: 8. This CDR3 has 15 residues. The germline CDR1 and CDR2 sequences are SGHDN and FVKESK. The CDR3: CASSQGLAVANEQFF. The CDR3 DNA reads as TGTGCCAGCAGCCAGGGACTAGCGGTGGCGAACGAGCAGTTCTTC.

The chain carries TRBV9 and TRBJ2-2, with D hard to call. The V end was cut by 6 bases, the J end by 4 bases, with 10 bases between. The CDR3 is 13 amino acids. The V gene's germline CDR1 is SGDLS and CDR2 YYNGEE. The CDR3 sequence is CASTLLGTGELFF. The CDR3 coding sequence is TGTGCCAGCACCCTACTTGGCACCGGGGAGCTGTTTTTT.

The chain links TRBV30 to TRBJ2-1, with TRBD2 matching 10 bases. V shed 0 bases and J 2 bases; nucleotides not matched to a gene: 4. The CDR3 spans 16 residues. Germline V gene lookup returns CDR1 GTSNPN and CDR2 SVGIG (reference sequence). The CDR3 DNA sequence: TGTGCCTGGAGTGTAGGGCTAGCGGGAGCCTACAATGAGCAGTTCTTC. Protein: CAWSVGLAGAYNEQFF.

The V call is TRBV10-3, the J call TRBJ2-3; D is ambiguous. CDR1 ENHRY and CDR2 SYGVKD come from the germline V gene. The CDR3 is 11 amino acids. V was cut by 6 bases and J by 3 bases, with 4 bases left in between. The CDR3 spells CAISVTDTQYF. Written as DNA, the CDR3 is TGTGCCATCAGCGTTACAGATACGCAGTATTTT.

The chain uses TRBV18 and TRBJ1-1; a weak D match, TRBD1 (6 bases). The CDR3 has 15 residues. CDR1 and CDR2 (germline): KGHSH, LQKENI. V lost 0 bases and J lost 5, with 13 bases in between. The CDR3 DNA follows: TGTGCCAGCTCACCACCGGCGCCAGGGGAAACTGAAGCTTTCTTT. Residues: CASSPPAPGETEAFF.

This clone was found a few times. The chain recombines TRBV11-2 with TRBJ2-2, with D tentatively TRBD1 (6 bases). V lost 4 bases and J 4 bases, leaving 13 bases between the germline ends. The CDR3 is 15 amino acids. Looked up from germline, CDR1 is SGHAT and CDR2 is FQNNGV. CDR3 bases: TGTGCCAGCAGCTCAGGGGTGACTGGCACCGGGGAGCTGTTTTTT. Its protein product is CASSSGVTGTGELFF.

The J gene is TRBJ2-7, the V gene TRBV7-8; D gene ambiguous. The germline V gene has CDR1 SGHVS and CDR2 FQNEAQ. Between the trimmed V and J ends, which lost 5 bases and 2 bases, there was a span of 19 bases. The CDR3 totals 16 residues. The CDR3 spells CASSLISGGVPYEQYF. For the CDR3, the DNA is TGTGCCAGCAGCCTTATCTCTGGCGGTGTTCCCTACGAGCAGTACTTC.